A single sample is the source of the 2 T cell receptor beta chains below, sequenced in a study of blood T cell repertoires in COVID-19 (dated by TCRdb to the early 2020s). Libraries were prepared through the immunoSEQ multiplex PCR assay. TCRdb mirrors the immuneACCESS table, restricted to in-frame sequences. Some clones are absent from its copies; in checked studies, under half trace to an unresolved V gene, and the reason for the others is unknown. The sample table holds roughly 140,000 clones, of which 70% to 85% were seen once. Of the sample, roughly 1.7% falls within the top ten clones. Specimen: PBMCs or T cells enriched from blood (not recorded which). Receptor source: a woman aged 18 to 35 who had been exposed to COVID-19.

In regard to this clone: The DNA is left out, because the CDR3 cannot be placed on it with certainty; the CDR3 is given as TCRdb lists it. This chain uses TRBV9 with TRBJ2-1; TRBD1 is taken as the D call from the table, unchecked against the DNA. The length of the CDR3 is 13 amino acids, counting both ends. The germline CDR1 and CDR2 sequences are SGDLS and YYNGEE. Here the CDR3 reads CASSVGPGAPGFF.

This rearrangement joins TRBV28 to TRBJ1-5; 11 bases fit TRBD1. Germline V gene data show CDR1 as MDHEN and CDR2 as SYDVKM. CDR3 length: 15 residues. Trimming at V came to 7 bases and at J to 6 bases, leaving 8 bases not matched to a gene. The CDR3 DNA follows: TGTGCCAGCACATTGGGGACAGGGGGTACTCAGCCCCAGCATTTT. Translating gives CASTLGTGGTQPQHF.